This T cell receptor beta chain was identified during a study of identical twins. Addition of a universal primer site occurred through template switching, and cDNA carried unique molecular identifiers. One entry per CDR3 protein, called by TCRdb with MiXCR from the 5' RACE reads. The table shows around 220,000 distinct CDR3 sequences, with over 12% occurring only once. Regarding the study as a whole: The presence of invariant MAIT and iNKT cells could partly confound analyses of zero-insertion sequences. Monozygotic twins shared more out-of-frame TCR alpha than recombination models predicted.

Healthy Caucasians, and only they, were the donors. This CDR3 comprises 16 residues. Trimming at V came to 0 bases and at J to 8 bases, leaving 10 bases not matched to a gene. Looked up from germline, CDR1 is LGHNA and CDR2 is YNFKEQ. This clonotype was detected a few times. Its specificity is not known. Sequencing was carried out using memory (CD45RO+) T cells sorted from blood. The V call is TRBV4-2, the J call TRBJ2-7; 10 nucleotides line up with TRBD2. This receptor was taken from a woman aged 18-29 years in good health. The CDR3: CASSQDLAGASLQQYF. CDR3 sequence (DNA): TGTGCCAGCAGCCAAGATCTAGCGGGGGCCTCCTTACAGCAGTACTTC.